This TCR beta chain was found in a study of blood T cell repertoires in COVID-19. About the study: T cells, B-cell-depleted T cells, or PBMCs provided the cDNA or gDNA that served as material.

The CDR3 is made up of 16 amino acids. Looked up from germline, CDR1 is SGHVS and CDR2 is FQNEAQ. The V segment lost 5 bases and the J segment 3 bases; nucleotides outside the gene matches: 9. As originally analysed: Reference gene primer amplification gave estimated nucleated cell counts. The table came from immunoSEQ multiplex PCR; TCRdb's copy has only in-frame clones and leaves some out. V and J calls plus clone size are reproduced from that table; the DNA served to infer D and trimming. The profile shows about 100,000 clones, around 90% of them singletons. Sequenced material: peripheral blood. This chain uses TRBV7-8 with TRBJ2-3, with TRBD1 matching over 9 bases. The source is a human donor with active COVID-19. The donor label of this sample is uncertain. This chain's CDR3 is CASSRTGTGFTDTQYF. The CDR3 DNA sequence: TGTGCCAGCAGCCGCACGGGGACAGGGTTTACAGATACGCAGTATTTT.